This TCR beta chain stems from a study of cytomegalovirus exposure and HLA in healthy donors (dated by TCRdb to about 2017). In terms of the full investigation: In an earlier analysis of some 550 of the donors, about 260 Gb of sequence data and 117 million unique TCR beta sequences from about 180 million T cells were reported. Approximately 300 gigabases of sequencing data and 70 million to 100 million unique TCR sequences made up an early release that covered some 640 HLA-typed donors. Of the roughly 420 genotyped donors, 81% were placed in the genetic ancestry cluster associated with self-reported Caucasian donors. The aim of the study was to test whether cataloging public T cell receptors could identify signatures of past pathogen exposure. Using immunosequencing, the study profiled T cell repertoires from around 670 subjects and related those repertoires to cytomegalovirus serostatus. In addition to the first cohort of roughly 670 subjects, a separate validation cohort of around 110 different subjects was used. To predict cytomegalovirus infection status, the study combined high-throughput TCR immunosequencing, statistical association of individual TCRs with disease status, and machine learning. In a later analysis, previously published TCR beta repertoires from about 640 donors were re-analyzed and high-resolution HLA genotyping was added so that TCR occurrence patterns could be studied. In the later analysis, no new phenotypic data were used to find candidate immune exposures; instead, reliance was placed on TCR beta sequences and their occurrence across donors. To decide whether each TCR beta V gene segment behaved as functional or pseudogenic, an earlier analysis of several hundred of the donors relied on high-throughput TCR beta sequencing. Donor age, sex, ethnicity and CMV serostatus were compiled together with the repertoire data. Genome-wide SNP genotypes for about 65% of the roughly 670 donors were used in a later genetic analysis, which treated that subset as a discovery cohort. All discovery cohort repertoires had been generated on a single sequencing platform. HLA typing covered class I and class II loci at four-digit resolution. The number of donors typed differed by locus, with roughly 629-640 for A, B, C, DRB1 and DQB1, approximately 500 for DQA1, approximately 570 for DPA1, and around 450 for DPB1. Because of strong linkage in the cohort, roughly five DR-DQ haplotypes were treated as single units for association and clustering. On average, around 230,000 unique TCR beta nucleotide sequences were sequenced per donor among 350 to 400 genotyped donors of the cohort, with 15% to 20% of those sequences being non-productive. General study outcomes and caveats: The cohort was sequenced for TCR beta chains only, and without alpha or paired-chain data the features that could be detected were limited. In the study, 150 to 200 TCR beta chains were listed as associated with cytomegalovirus. Assigning TCR associations to individual alleles was difficult when HLA alleles, especially DR and DQ, strongly co-occurred. Compared with the approximately 700-donor mean, donors in an Asian-associated ancestry cluster had fewer N-insertions in productive TCRs, according to a later genetic analysis. A further reported finding was that TCR beta sequences accurately predicted the HLA-A and HLA-B alleles for most subjects in the first cohort. In an earlier analysis of some 540 of the donors, most TCR beta V segments appeared in productive rearrangements about 90% or about 30% of the time, broadly matching IMGT annotations. The authors suggested that the approach could potentially be generalized to other disease states and immunological phenotypes. At a false discovery rate of 0.05, a later analysis linked some 17,000 TCR beta sequences to specific HLA alleles. A later analysis found that HLA-associated TCR beta chains were more clonally expanded and had lower generation probabilities than equally common non-associated chains. Several of the top co-occurrence clusters appeared to be linked to parvovirus B19, influenza, CMV and Epstein-Barr virus, according to a later analysis. Linkage disequilibrium might explain the correlated functional status among segregating V segments, but an unknown experimental factor could not be ruled out. An association between a missense DCLRE1C variant and V-gene and J-gene trimming of TCR beta chains was found in a later genetic analysis and replicated in an independent cohort. Seventeen rarely observed V segments, including chromosome 9 orphons, were excluded from the earlier analysis of several hundred of the donors because counts were too low. For the cohort, immune exposure information was limited to CMV serostatus. The sequencing pipeline was judged likely to have produced a cluster of highly shared sequence variants as a technical artifact. According to a later analysis, TCR association rates differed among HLA loci, with DRB1 alleles showing the most associated TCRs and HLA-C alleles showing the fewest. Most TCR sequences were seen in very few donors, while some public TCRs were found in many individuals. Presence/absence analyses assumed roughly uniform sequencing depth across donors, an assumption that may not hold. Because some donors lacked HLA typing at each locus, the association tests relied only on the typed subset. Three of the identified cytomegalovirus-associated TCR beta chains were confirmed in vitro to be specific for cytomegalovirus antigens. A later analysis found that most CMV-associated TCR beta chains appeared HLA-restricted, with HLA associations seemingly driven largely by CMV exposure. The classifier was reported to diagnose cytomegalovirus status with high specificity and sensitivity in both the original cohort and the validation cohort.

The cohort was made up of several hundred healthy bone marrow donors. At the time of sampling, all cohort members were nominally healthy, though unrecorded immune exposures were likely present. The donor was CMV seronegative and was included in the group of a few hundred seronegative cohort members. Every donor gave a peripheral blood sample, and the peripheral blood mononuclear cells from that sample were used for TCR beta sequencing. The Qiagen DNeasy Blood Extraction Kit was used to extract genomic DNA from the blood cell samples. Turning to this clone: The target of this receptor is not known. The input lacks base qualities; no much larger clone sits a single base away. Additional DNA sequences in this sample encode the identical CDR3.

The library was built by means of the immunoSEQ multiplex PCR assay. For the multiplex PCR, a mixture combining 60 forward primers for TCR Vbeta segments and 13 reverse primers for TCR Jbeta segments was used. The CDR3 region of rearranged TCR beta genes was amplified from genomic DNA with a multiplex PCR assay. The Illumina HiSeq System was used to sequence the amplified TCR beta libraries as 87-base-pair reads. In the authors' own workflow: A later analysis tallied some 79 million unique TCR beta chains across the approximately 670 repertoires, and about 12 million of those chains were shared by two or more donors. Raw reads were error-corrected and collapsed into unique sequences with a nearest-neighbor algorithm that merged closely related sequences to remove PCR and sequencing errors. V, D and J gene segments were assigned by aligning CDR3 sequences to IMGT reference sequences. For a sequence to be retained, a match of at least six nucleotides to both a V gene segment and a J gene segment was required. Rearrangements were classified as productive when the CDR3 lacked stop codons and remained in frame with V and J, and all other rearrangements were classified as non-productive. CDR3 was defined according to IMGT convention as the region running from the second conserved V-encoded cysteine to the conserved J-encoded phenylalanine. In an earlier analysis of around 540 of the donors, sequences lacking an unambiguous match to a single V gene segment were excluded. In an earlier analysis of 587 of the donors, V segments were called functional above 56.7% productive rearrangements and were called segregating when the between-donor standard deviation exceeded 5%. A statistical classification framework was built to diagnose cytomegalovirus status from the catalog of TCR beta chain sequences. A later analysis assigned V and J genes by comparing TCR nucleotide sequences with IMGT/GENE-DB human TR gene sequences. A later analysis assigned CDR3 sequences and most-parsimonious VDJ recombination scenarios with the TCRdist pipeline. A later analysis defined each TCR beta chain by its CDR3 amino acid sequence plus V-gene family, and excluded reads lacking a unique V-gene family. In a later analysis, approximately 590 highly shared, low-generation-probability nucleotide sequences were removed to address suspected cross-contamination and a sequencing artifact. In a later analysis, a clonal expansion index for each public chain was calculated from normalized within-repertoire ranks of inferred template counts. In a later analysis, generation probabilities were computed with a VDJ recombination model fitted to out-of-frame rearrangements, and the resulting probabilities were checked against IGoR. A later analysis scored TCR-TCR, TCR-HLA and TCR-CMV co-occurrence with hypergeometric tests, applying a repertoire-size bias correction to TCR pairs. False discovery rates were estimated in a later analysis by permuting HLA or CMV assignments 20 times. A later analysis grouped co-occurring TCRs with DBSCAN, adding TCRdist sequence similarity when clustering within HLA-allele-positive subsets. Co-occurrence clustering excluded repertoires with fewer than 30,000 or more than 120,000 public chains, plus five with anomalous nucleotide sharing. TCRdb retrieved this table from immuneACCESS and kept in-frame rearrangements only. Not all clones are present; in checked studies, unresolved V genes account for under half, and no reason is known for the remainder. The DNA gave D and trimming, while V, J and clone size come from that table. The sample yields under 200,000 clones; just under 80% were counted once. Of the sample, approximately 1.3% falls within the top ten clones.

Sequences were obtained from PBMCs. The sequence derives from a man under 40 in good health and CMV-seronegative.

The DNA reads as follows: TGTGCCAGCAGCGTAGTGGGCAGCTCCTACAATGAGCAGTTCTTC. Its protein product is CASSVVGSSYNEQFF. The rearrangement joined TRBV9 to TRBJ2-1; no D gene is confidently identified. Reading the germline V gene gives CDR1 SGDLS and CDR2 YYNGEE. A distance of 7 bases separates the germline ends of V and J, which lose 0 bases and 0 bases respectively. The CDR3 numbers 15 residues from cysteine through phenylalanine. This entry keeps only the CDR3 DNA: 45 bases, framed from base 1.